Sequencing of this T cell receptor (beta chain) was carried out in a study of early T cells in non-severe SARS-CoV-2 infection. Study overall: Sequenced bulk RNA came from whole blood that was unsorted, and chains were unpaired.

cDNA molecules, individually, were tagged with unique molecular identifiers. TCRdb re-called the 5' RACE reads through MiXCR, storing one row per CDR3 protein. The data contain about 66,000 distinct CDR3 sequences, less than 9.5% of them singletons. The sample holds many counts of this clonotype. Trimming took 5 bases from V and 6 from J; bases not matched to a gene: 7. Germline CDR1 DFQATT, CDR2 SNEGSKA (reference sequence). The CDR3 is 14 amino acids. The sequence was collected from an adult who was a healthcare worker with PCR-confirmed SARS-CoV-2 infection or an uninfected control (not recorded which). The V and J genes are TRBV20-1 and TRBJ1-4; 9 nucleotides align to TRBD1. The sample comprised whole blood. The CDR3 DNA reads TGCAGTGCTGTCCCGGGACAGGGTGATGAAAAACTGTTTTTT. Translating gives CSAVPGQGDEKLFF.